A selection of T cell receptor beta chains follows, all from one sample in a study of cytomegalovirus exposure and HLA in healthy donors. TCRdb's table, derived via immunoSEQ multiplex PCR, lists solely in-frame clones and lacks some. The listing records approximately 45,000 clones. Sequencing input: PBMCs. The receptors were gathered from a male donor in good health and CMV-seronegative. CDR3s include the opening cysteine and the closing phenylalanine or tryptophan. The D gene is left open where the match is weak.

j_call,v_call,d_call,cdr3_aa,cdr3_nt
TRBJ1-2,TRBV9,NA,CASSVVPGSEGYTF,TGTGCCAGCAGCGTAGTGCCGGGGTCTGAGGGCTACACCTTC
TRBJ2-5,TRBV5-4,NA,CASSFRGQETQYF,TGTGCCAGCAGCTTTCGGGGGCAAGAGACCCAGTACTTC
TRBJ1-1,TRBV7-9,NA,CASSSHRDWAFF,TGTGCCAGCAGCTCTCATCGGGACTGGGCTTTCTTT
TRBJ1-2,TRBV7-2,TRBD1,CASSSSGGGGYTF,TGTGCCAGCAGCTCCTCAGGGGGTGGTGGCTACACCTTC
TRBJ2-4,TRBV4-3,TRBD1,CASSQVGGGTGVNIQYF,TGCGCCAGCAGCCAAGTGGGGGGCGGGACAGGGGTTAATATTCAGTACTTC
TRBJ2-7,TRBV19,NA,CASSSQGSRYEQYF,TGTGCCAGTAGTTCACAGGGTAGTAGGTACGAGCAGTACTTC
TRBJ1-2,TRBV18,NA,CASSPGADYGYTF,TGTGCCAGCTCACCAGGGGCGGATTATGGCTACACCTTC
TRBJ2-7,TRBV4-3,TRBD1,CASITYRDRGLEGSYEQYF,TGCGCCAGCATTACATACCGAGACAGGGGACTGGAAGGATCCTACGAGCAGTACTTC
TRBJ2-3,TRBV18,TRBD1,CASSRTQDRGIGTQYF,TGTGCCAGCTCACGAACCCAGGACAGGGGGATTGGTACGCAGTATTTT
TRBJ1-1,TRBV9,TRBD1,CASSVDYRGVNTEAFF,TGTGCCAGCAGCGTAGATTACAGGGGAGTGAACACTGAAGCTTTCTTT
TRBJ2-3,TRBV5-1,TRBD1,CASSLGGGTGTADTQYF,TGCGCCAGCAGCTTGGGAGGCGGGACAGGGACCGCAGATACGCAGTATTTT
TRBJ1-1,TRBV28,NA,CASSPRQDPNTEAFF,TGTGCCAGCAGCCCTAGACAGGACCCGAACACTGAAGCTTTCTTT
TRBJ2-1,TRBV30,NA,CAWNAGGNEQFF,TGTGCCTGGAATGCAGGCGGGAATGAGCAGTTCTTC
TRBJ2-5,TRBV6-1,TRBD2,CASVLAGGWETQYF,TGTGCCAGTGTACTAGCGGGGGGCTGGGAGACCCAGTACTTC
TRBJ2-2,TRBV10-3,NA,CAISDLFPGELFF,TGTGCCATCAGTGACCTCTTTCCCGGGGAGCTGTTTTTT
TRBJ2-3,TRBV9,TRBD1,CASSVGQGLDLTDTQYF,TGTGCCAGCAGCGTAGGACAGGGGCTTGACCTCACAGATACGCAGTATTTT
TRBJ2-2,TRBV7-9,NA,CASSWGHRDTGELFF,TGTGCCAGCAGCTGGGGGCACAGGGATACCGGGGAGCTGTTTTTT
TRBJ1-1,TRBV10-3,NA,CAIQRGGLNTEAFF,TGTGCCATCCAACGGGGGGGCTTGAACACTGAAGCTTTCTTT
TRBJ2-3,TRBV20-1,NA,CSARGFGIWYF,TGCAGTGCTAGAGGCTTCGGGATCTGGTATTTT
TRBJ1-5,TRBV6-6,TRBD1,CASNSAGGFGNQPQHF,TGTGCCAGCAATTCGGCAGGGGGATTCGGCAATCAGCCCCAGCATTTT
TRBJ2-7,TRBV9,NA,CASSVGTGGTYEQYF,TGTGCCAGCAGCGTAGGTACCGGCGGAACCTACGAGCAGTACTTC
TRBJ2-7,TRBV14,NA,CASSQDPGVDEQYF,TGTGCCAGCAGCCAAGATCCAGGTGTCGACGAGCAGTACTTC
TRBJ2-7,TRBV2,NA,CASSEEQGVHYEQYF,TGTGCCAGCAGTGAAGAACAGGGCGTACACTACGAGCAGTACTTC
TRBJ2-7,TRBV29-1,TRBD2,CSVEESGTDYEQYF,TGCAGCGTTGAAGAAAGCGGGACCGACTACGAGCAGTACTTC
TRBJ1-1,TRBV10-3,NA,CAISEGTLNTEAFF,TGTGCCATCAGTGAAGGGACACTGAACACTGAAGCTTTCTTT
TRBJ2-3,TRBV30,NA,CAWSIKDTQYF,TGTGCCTGGAGTATAAAAGATACGCAGTATTTT
TRBJ2-1,TRBV11-2,TRBD2,CASSLNAGGEQFF,TGTGCCAGCAGCCTTAACGCGGGGGGTGAGCAGTTCTTC
TRBJ1-1,TRBV7-3,NA,CASSLTGGTEAFF,TGTGCCAGCAGCTTAACGGGGGGCACTGAAGCTTTCTTT
TRBJ1-3,TRBV6-5,NA,CASSYTRKSSGNTIYF,TGTGCCAGCAGTTACACCCGTAAGAGCTCTGGAAACACCATATATTTT
TRBJ1-6,TRBV7-9,NA,CASSLAGAPLHF,TGTGCCAGCAGCTTAGCCGGGGCACCCCTCCACTTT
TRBJ2-7,TRBV18,TRBD2,CASSPSIAGDEQYF,TGTGCCAGCTCACCCTCGATAGCGGGGGATGAGCAGTACTTC
TRBJ1-2,TRBV6-5,TRBD1,CASSLTDRGHGYTF,TGTGCCAGCAGTCTGACGGACAGGGGGCATGGCTACACCTTC
TRBJ1-1,TRBV11-3,NA,CASSPTVNTEAFF,TGTGCCAGCAGCCCGACAGTGAACACTGAAGCTTTCTTT